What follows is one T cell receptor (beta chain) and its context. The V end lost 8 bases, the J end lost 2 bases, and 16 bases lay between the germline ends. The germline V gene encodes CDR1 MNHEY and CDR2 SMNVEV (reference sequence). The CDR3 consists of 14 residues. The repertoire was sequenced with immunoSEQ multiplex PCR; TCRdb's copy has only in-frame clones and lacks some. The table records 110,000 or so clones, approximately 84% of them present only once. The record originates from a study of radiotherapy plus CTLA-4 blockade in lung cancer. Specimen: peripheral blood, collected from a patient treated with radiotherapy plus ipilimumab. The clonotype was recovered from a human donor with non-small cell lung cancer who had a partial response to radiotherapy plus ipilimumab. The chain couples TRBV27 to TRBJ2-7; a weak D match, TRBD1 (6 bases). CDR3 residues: CASLHQTGTYEQYV. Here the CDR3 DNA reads TGTGCCAGCCTACACCAAACAGGGACCTACGAGCAGTACGTC.